The 24 T cell receptor beta chains given below trace back to one sample, sequenced in a study of CD8+ T cells in alopecia areata. RNA extraction was followed by reverse transcription into cDNA, which acted as the sequencing template. Clones were sequenced by immunoSEQ multiplex PCR, and TCRdb holds only the in-frame ones, with some missing. The data hold some 100,000 clones, with less than 80% observed a single time. Sequenced input: CD4+ T cells sorted from blood. Receptors were obtained from a human donor in good health.

This clone was seen only once. The chain has TRBV29-1 and TRBJ2-5; 7 bases map to TRBD1. The J call may be mistaken, given a closer DNA end match to TRBJ2-7. CDR1 is SQVTM, CDR2 ANQGSEA, per germline. The CDR3 contains 12 residues. The CDR3 bases are TGCAGCGTTATAGGGACAGCCTACGAGCAGTACTTC. It specifies CSVIGTAYEQYF.

The chain combines TRBV19 with TRBJ2-5; the D is unclear. The CDR3 extends over 13 amino acids. Germline CDR1 LNHDA, CDR2 SQIVND (reference sequence). V shed 5 bases and J shed 7 bases, with 14 bases lying between them. The CDR3 DNA follows: TGTGCCAGTAGTTCCGCGACAACCGGGACCCAGTACTTC. It translates to CASSSATTGTQYF.

The chain employs TRBV4-1 and TRBJ2-5; D is possibly TRBD2 (6 bases). V shed 0 bases and J shed 5 bases, with 10 bases lying between them. Germline V gives CDR1 MGHRA, CDR2 YSYEKL. CDR3 length: 14 residues. CDR3 coding DNA: TGCGCCAGCAGCCAAGATCCGGGGAGGGAGACCCAGTACTTC. Translating gives CASSQDPGRETQYF.

The rearrangement uses TRBV5-6 and TRBJ1-4, with D possibly being TRBD1 (5 bases). CDR3 length equals 13 residues. Germline CDR1 and CDR2: SGHDT and YYEEEE. Trimming took 4 bases from V and 10 from J, leaving 14 bases between them. CDR3 in DNA: TGTGCCAGCAGCCCCCGGGACCGGGGAAAACTGTTTTTT. Translating it yields CASSPRDRGKLFF.

The chain is built from TRBV27 and TRBJ2-5; D unresolved. V gave up 6 bases and J gave up 2 bases, with 1 base separating them. Germline V CDR1 and CDR2: MNHEY, SMNVEV (reference sequence). This CDR3 region has 10 residues. DNA of the CDR3: TGTGCCAGCAGGCAAGAGACCCAGTACTTC. This sequence encodes CASRQETQYF.

This chain connects TRBV13 to TRBJ2-3; tentative D call: TRBD1 (5 bases). The length of the CDR3 is 15 residues. The V gene lost 5 bases and the J gene lost 7 bases, with 19 bases spanning the gap. In germline, CDR1 is PRHDT, CDR2 FYEKMQ (reference sequence). CDR3 loop: CASSLSGHTTNTQYF. CDR3 in DNA: TGTGCCAGCAGCCTTTCAGGGCATACAACAAATACGCAGTATTTT. The full variable domain, with the rest looked up from reference TRBV13 and TRBJ2-3, is AAGVIQSPRHLIKEKRETATLKCYPIPRHDTVYWYQQGPGQDPQFLISFYEKMQSDKGSIPDRFSAQQFSDYHSELNMSSLELGDSALYFCASSLSGHTTNTQYFGPGTRLTVL.

J is TRBJ1-2 and V is TRBV29-1; no firm D call. Between the trimmed V and J ends, which lost 3 bases and 1 base, there was a span of 15 bases. Per germline, CDR1 SQVTM and CDR2 ANQGSEA. This CDR3 is built from 15 residues. CDR3 amino acids: CSVDIDRGINYGYTF. The CDR3 DNA follows: TGCAGCGTTGATATCGACCGGGGAATTAACTATGGCTACACCTTC.

Of note for this clone: One end of the junction does not line up with germline, which may come from a read error. J is TRBJ1-1 and V is TRBV5-6; no clear D. Germline V CDR1 and CDR2: SGHDT, YYEEEE. CDR3 length: 13 residues. The CDR3 sequence: CASSLGKNTEAFF. In DNA form, the CDR3 reads TGTGCCAGCAGTTTGGGGAAGAACACTGAAGCTTTCTTT.

The chain uses TRBV4-1 and TRBJ2-3, with 10 positions matching TRBD2. The CDR3 is 15 amino acids. The V gene's germline CDR1 is MGHRA and CDR2 YSYEKL. V shed 7 bases, J shed 2 bases, and the junction held 6 bases outside the gene matches. CDR3 nucleotide sequence: TGCGCCAGCAAACCCCTAGCGGGGGCCACAGATACGCAGTATTTT. Protein sequence: CASKPLAGATDTQYF.

This clone was observed a few times. The CDR3 DNA follows: TGCGCCAGCAGCCCCTCGGGGGCAGTAGGCAACGAGCAGTACTTC. Encoded protein: CASSPSGAVGNEQYF. The chain combines TRBV5-1 with TRBJ2-7, with D perhaps TRBD1 or TRBD2 (6 bases each). Trimming shortened V by 4 bases and J by 5 bases, and 19 bases separated the two germline ends. The CDR3 extends over 15 amino acids. CDR1 SGHRS and CDR2 YFSETQ come from the germline V gene.

This clone was counted once. This rearrangement joins TRBV18 to TRBJ2-5; 10 nucleotides agree with TRBD1. V lost 4 bases and J lost 5; bases outside the gene matches: 7. This CDR3 comprises 15 residues. The germline gives CDR1 KGHSH, CDR2 LQKENI. The CDR3 DNA sequence: TGTGCCAGCTCACGTGGACAGGGGGTAGACGAGACCCAGTACTTC. Translating gives CASSRGQGVDETQYF.

Only a few counts were recorded for this clone. The chain carries TRBV28 and TRBJ2-1, with TRBD2 matching 7 bases. CDR3 length: 16 residues. Losses at the gene ends were 5 bases for V and 2 bases for J; bases not matched to a gene: 9. Germline V gene sequence: CDR1 MDHEN, CDR2 SYDVKM. As DNA, the CDR3 is TGTGCCAGCAGTCTAGCGGTGGCGGGCGCCTACAATGAGCAGTTCTTC. Translating gives CASSLAVAGAYNEQFF.

The J gene is TRBJ2-7, the V gene TRBV5-1, with D perhaps TRBD1 (6 bases). Between the trimmed V and J ends, which lost 4 bases and 3 bases, there was a span of 11 bases. Looked up from germline, CDR1 is SGHRS and CDR2 is YFSETQ. The CDR3 is made up of 13 amino acids. The CDR3 loop is CASSTGTNYEQYF. The DNA for the CDR3 is TGCGCCAGCAGCACCGGGACAAACTACGAGCAGTACTTC.

This clone was recorded a few times. The chain links TRBV9 to TRBJ2-5, with 8 positions matching TRBD2. Losses at the gene ends were 3 bases for V and 2 bases for J; bases not matched to a gene: 9. The CDR3 covers 16 residues. Germline V gene data show CDR1 as SGDLS and CDR2 as YYNGEE. The CDR3 loop is CASSEGLVPGQETQYF. The CDR3 DNA follows: TGTGCCAGCAGCGAGGGACTAGTCCCCGGACAAGAGACCCAGTACTTC.

The chain joins TRBV27 to TRBJ2-5, with 16 bases that match TRBD2. With 5 bases clipped from V and 7 bases from J, the junction kept 7 bases outside the gene matches. This CDR3 region has 16 residues. The germline gives CDR1 MNHEY, CDR2 SMNVEV (reference sequence). The CDR3 spells CASSPGLAGGDATQYF. The DNA for the CDR3 is TGTGCCAGCAGTCCGGGACTAGCGGGGGGGGATGCGACCCAGTACTTC.

This rearrangement joins TRBV27 to TRBJ1-6; D might be TRBD1 (5 bases). CDR3 length equals 16 residues. The germline CDR1 and CDR2 sequences are MNHEY and SMNVEV (reference sequence). V lost 4 bases and J lost 9, with 19 bases in between. CDR3 coding DNA: TGTGCCAGCAGTTCCCCTCTTACAGGATTACGTTCACCCCTCCACTTT. This sequence encodes CASSSPLTGLRSPLHF.

This clone was observed a few times. The gene calls are TRBV5-4 and TRBJ1-2; possibly TRBD1 for D (6 bases). V dropped 0 bases and J dropped 8 bases, with 8 bases sitting between them. This CDR3 region has 12 residues. Germline V gene data show CDR1 as SGHNT and CDR2 as YYREEE (reference sequence). This CDR3 reads CASSLEQGGYTF. As DNA, the CDR3 is TGTGCCAGCAGCTTGGAACAGGGAGGCTACACCTTC.

This chain connects TRBV25-1 to TRBJ1-6, with D unclear. This CDR3 comprises 12 residues. V lost 9 bases to trimming and J lost 10 bases, with 13 bases between them. Germline CDR1 reads MGHDK; CDR2 reads SYGVNS. CDR3 loop: CASKDLGSPLHF. The CDR3 DNA is TGTGCCAGTAAGGACCTGGGGTCACCCCTCCACTTT.

This clone appeared a few times. The CDR3 DNA follows: TGTGCCAGTAGCCGCGGGGGGGCCTTCGAGCAGTACTTC. Amino acid sequence: CASSRGGAFEQYF. This rearrangement joins TRBV7-2 to TRBJ2-7; the match to TRBD2 covers 9 bases. The V gene's germline CDR1 is SGHTA and CDR2 FQGNSA. The CDR3 covers 13 residues. Trimming removed 9 bases from V and 6 bases from J; junction bases left unmatched: 9.

V is TRBV5-1 and J is TRBJ2-7; 8 bases are a match to TRBD2. Germline CDR1 SGHRS, CDR2 YFSETQ. J gave up 2 bases and V 1 base, and 5 bases lay outside the gene matches. This CDR3 contains 15 residues. CDR3 loop: CASSLRSGGPYEQYF. The DNA of the CDR3 is TGCGCCAGCAGCTTGAGGAGCGGGGGCCCCTACGAGCAGTACTTC.

The chain recombines TRBV6-5 with TRBJ2-3, with unresolved D. The CDR3 covers 15 residues. CDR1 and CDR2 from the germline V gene are MNHEY and SVGAGI. Trimming took off 2 bases at V and 2 bases at J, with 11 bases between the two ends. CDR3 in amino acids: CASSYGRRYTDTQYF. The CDR3 DNA reads TGTGCCAGCAGTTACGGACGGAGATACACAGATACGCAGTATTTT.

The chain combines TRBV28 with TRBJ1-5; D remains ambiguous. CDR1 is MDHEN and CDR2 is SYDVKM in the germline V gene. V lost 1 base and J 7 bases, leaving 8 bases between the germline ends. The CDR3 runs to 13 residues. The CDR3 region is CASSLFREQPQHF. DNA for the CDR3: TGTGCCAGCAGTTTATTCCGGGAACAGCCCCAGCATTTT. Full variable domain (outside the CDR3, taken from reference TRBV28 and TRBJ1-5): DVKVTQSSRYLVKRTGEKVFLECVQDMDHENMFWYRQDPGLGLRLIYFSYDVKMKEKGDIPEGYSVSREKKERFSLILESASTNQTSMYLCASSLFREQPQHFGDGTRLSIL.

V usage is TRBV18 and J usage is TRBJ1-5, with D tentatively TRBD1 (5 bases). Germline CDR1 is KGHSH and CDR2 is LQKENI. V was clipped by 3 bases and J by 1 base, with 19 bases between them. The CDR3 totals 18 residues. Written as DNA, the CDR3 is TGTGCCAGCTCACCGCTGGGACTTACGAAGGGAAGCAATCAGCCCCAGCATTTT. This encodes CASSPLGLTKGSNQPQHF.

CDR3: CAISPSGVSNQPQHF. The DNA for the CDR3 is TGTGCCATCAGCCCCTCCGGGGTTAGCAATCAGCCCCAGCATTTT. The chain couples TRBV10-3 to TRBJ1-5; D gene ambiguous. The germline V gene has CDR1 ENHRY and CDR2 SYGVKD. The CDR3 is 15 amino acids. V lost 6 bases and J 0 bases, leaving 12 bases between the germline ends.